A single sample is the source of the 18 T cell receptor beta chains below, sequenced in a study of post-analysis software for immune sequencing data. The study's findings and limits: Comparison of patients with controls showed five or six TRBV segments more frequent in patients, TRBV5-6, TRBV5-1 and TRBV20-1 among them.

Their recognized antigens are unknown. Included in the TCR beta cDNA libraries were unique molecular identifiers. MiXCR was run by TCRdb on the PCR reads, yielding one entry per CDR3 protein. The data hold about 540,000 distinct CDR3 sequences, with approximately 34% observed a single time. Sequencing was done on a sample of blood. Receptors originate from a girl aged 2 to 17 with multiple sclerosis.

This clonotype turned up a few times. The chain is built from TRBV4-2 and TRBJ2-2, with D tentatively TRBD1 (5 bases). V was clipped by 4 bases and J by 0 bases, with 9 bases between them. CDR1 is LGHNA, CDR2 YNFKEQ, per germline. This CDR3 spans 15 amino acids. The CDR3 region is CASSPTGTNTGELFF. The CDR3 DNA follows: TGTGCCAGCAGCCCAACAGGCACGAACACCGGGGAGCTGTTTTTT.

The chain has TRBV15 and TRBJ2-3; 8 bases align to TRBD2. The ends lost 0 bases at V and 2 bases at J; junction bases unmatched: 7. CDR3 length: 17 residues. The V gene's germline CDR1 is LNHNV and CDR2 YYDKDF (reference sequence). The CDR3 sequence: CATSRDPPGGDTDTQYF. CDR3 in DNA: TGTGCCACCAGCAGAGATCCCCCGGGGGGGGACACAGATACGCAGTATTTT.

This clonotype showed up just once. This chain connects TRBV12-3 or TRBV12-4 to TRBJ2-4; 13 bases map to TRBD2. This CDR3 comprises 17 residues. After removal of 8 bases from V and 3 bases from J, the junction contained 10 bases not matched to a gene. CDR3 residues: CASRGLAGDVDKNIQYF. DNA of the CDR3: TGTGCCAGCCGTGGACTAGCGGGGGATGTGGACAAAAACATTCAGTACTTC.

This clonotype was detected only a few times. This chain uses TRBV4-1 with TRBJ1-5; tentative D call: TRBD1 (5 bases). V was cut by 0 bases and J by 4 bases, with 16 bases left in between. This CDR3 contains 17 residues. Germline assignment: CDR1 MGHRA and CDR2 YSYEKL. CDR3: CASSQDWAGSGNQPQHF. CDR3 nucleotides: TGCGCCAGCAGCCAAGATTGGGCAGGGTCAGGGAATCAGCCCCAGCATTTT.

There are a few counts of this clonotype. The chain couples TRBV5-5 to TRBJ2-1; D is possibly TRBD1 (5 bases). The CDR3 has 14 residues. Germline V gives CDR1 SGHKS, CDR2 YYEKEE (reference sequence). Trimming cost V 4 bases and J 8 bases, with 16 bases left between them. CDR3: CASSPQPAGHEQFF. Written as DNA, the CDR3 is TGTGCCAGCAGCCCTCAACCTGCAGGGCATGAGCAGTTCTTC. Full variable domain (remainder filled in from reference TRBV5-5 and TRBJ2-1): DAGVTQSPTHLIKTRGQQVTLRCSPISGHKSVSWYQQVLGQGPQFIFQYYEKEERGRGNFPDRFSARQFPNYSSELNVNALLLGDSALYLCASSPQPAGHEQFFGPGTRLTVL.

The chain is built from TRBV5-1 and TRBJ2-5; the D gene is possibly TRBD1 (6 bases). The CDR3 runs to 14 residues. From germline, CDR1 is SGHRS and CDR2 YFSETQ. The V gene lost 5 bases and the J gene lost 5 bases, with 16 bases spanning the gap. The CDR3 protein is CASRAQGSAETQYF. CDR3 DNA sequence: TGCGCCAGCAGGGCGCAGGGGTCGGCGGAGACCCAGTACTTC.

This clonotype was detected only a few times. This chain links TRBV6-5 with TRBJ1-5, with a tentative D call TRBD1 (5 bases). The CDR3 totals 13 residues. In germline, CDR1 is MNHEY, CDR2 SVGAGI. Deletions cut 8 bases from V and 0 bases from J, with 8 bases between. The CDR3 DNA reads TGTGCCAGCGGCGGGACTAGCAATCAGCCCCAGCATTTT. Translated: CASGGTSNQPQHF.

The table lists this clonotype with a few counts. The V and J genes are TRBV5-1 and TRBJ2-5; the D gene is possibly TRBD2 (6 bases). The CDR3 has 12 amino acids. CDR1 is SGHRS, CDR2 YFSETQ, per germline. V dropped 7 bases and J dropped 7 bases, with 14 bases sitting between them. The DNA of the CDR3 is TGCGCCAGCGGGGCTGCGGAGGGGACCCAGTACTTC. This encodes CASGAAEGTQYF. Together with reference TRBV5-1 and TRBJ2-5, the CDR3 gives the full variable domain: KAGVTQTPRYLIKTRGQQVTLSCSPISGHRSVSWYQQTPGQGLQFLFEYFSETQRNKGNFPGRFSGRQFSNSRSEMNVSTLELGDSALYLCASGAAEGTQYFGPGTRLLVL.

The J gene is TRBJ2-5, the V gene TRBV10-1; 8 nucleotides agree with TRBD2. Germline CDR1 and CDR2: WNHNN and SYGVQD (reference sequence). CDR3 size: 16 residues. V dropped 6 bases and J dropped 1; count of bases not matched to a gene: 10. The CDR3 loop reads CASSDMRGALQETQYF. DNA of the CDR3: TGCGCCAGCAGCGATATGCGGGGGGCCCTCCAAGAGACCCAGTACTTC.

This clonotype is a singleton in its sample. This chain joins TRBV7-9 and TRBJ2-7, with a possible D match to TRBD2 (6 bases). The CDR3 length is 14 residues. CDR1 and CDR2 (germline): SEHNR, FQNEAQ (reference sequence). Trimming shortened V by 6 bases and J by 2 bases, and 14 bases separated the two germline ends. The chain's CDR3 is CASRPGLRTYEQYF. Here the CDR3 DNA reads TGTGCCAGCAGGCCGGGACTGCGGACCTACGAGCAGTACTTC. The full variable domain, with the rest looked up from reference TRBV7-9 and TRBJ2-7, is DTGVSQNPRHKITKRGQNVTFRCDPISEHNRLYWYRQTLGQGPEFLTYFQNEAQLEKSRLLSDRFSAERPKGSFSTLEIQRTEQGDSAMYLCASRPGLRTYEQYFGPGTRLTVT.

Ten or more counts support this clonotype. The gene calls are TRBV2 and TRBJ1-5, with 10 bases matching TRBD1. CDR3 size: 14 residues. J lost 4 bases, V lost 4 bases, and 1 base had no gene match. Germline CDR1 SNHLY, CDR2 FYNNEI. CDR3 region: CASSGGQGNQPQHF. As DNA, the CDR3 is TGTGCCAGCAGTGGGGGACAGGGGAATCAGCCCCAGCATTTT. The entire variable domain, with the rest obtained from reference TRBV2 and TRBJ1-5, is as follows: EPEVTQTPSHQVTQMGQEVILRCVPISNHLYFYWYRQILGQKVEFLVSFYNNEISEKSEIFDDQFSVERPDGSNFTLKIRSTKLEDSAMYFCASSGGQGNQPQHFGDGTRLSIL.

This chain connects TRBV7-8 to TRBJ2-7; 9 bases are a match to TRBD2. CDR3 length: 15 residues. Germline assignment: CDR1 SGHVS and CDR2 FQNEAQ. Losses at the gene ends were 8 bases for V and 7 bases for J; bases not matched to a gene: 15. The chain's CDR3 is CASGLGTSPSGEQYF. Here the CDR3 DNA reads TGTGCCAGCGGGTTAGGGACTAGCCCCTCGGGGGAGCAGTACTTC.

The CDR3 DNA sequence: TGTGCCAGCAGGGAACAGGAGAACACTGAAGCTTTCTTT. Encoded protein: CASREQENTEAFF. The chain links TRBV6-1 to TRBJ1-1; a weak D match, TRBD1 (5 bases). The V gene lost 6 bases and the J gene lost 1 base, with 9 bases spanning the gap. In germline, CDR1 is MNHNS, CDR2 SASEGT. There are 13 residues in the CDR3.

This clonotype was picked up many times. The rearrangement links TRBV20-1 to TRBJ2-3; no definite D call. The CDR3 length is 12 residues. Germline assignment: CDR1 DFQATT and CDR2 SNEGSKA (reference sequence). V lost 2 bases, J lost 4 bases, and 7 bases lay in between. CDR3: CSARPSSDTQYF. The CDR3 DNA reads TGCAGTGCTAGACCCAGTTCAGATACGCAGTATTTT.

This clonotype has just a few counts. This chain uses TRBV29-1 with TRBJ2-5; 8 bases align to TRBD1. Germline V gives CDR1 SQVTM, CDR2 ANQGSEA. The CDR3 length is 14 residues. Unmatched junction bases numbered 11, after V lost 6 bases and J lost 5 bases. The CDR3 protein is CSVDSDRAGETQYF. The CDR3 DNA follows: TGCAGCGTCGATTCGGACAGGGCGGGGGAGACCCAGTACTTC.

The chain uses TRBV28 and TRBJ1-6, with 9 bases lining up with TRBD1. Germline V lookup: CDR1 MDHEN, CDR2 SYDVKM. The CDR3 loop spans 14 amino acids. V dropped 7 bases and J dropped 7; count of bases not matched to a gene: 5. The DNA of the CDR3 is TGTGCCAGCATCCGAGACAGGGGGAATTCACCCCTCCACTTT. It yields the protein CASIRDRGNSPLHF.

The genes are TRBV6-2 or TRBV6-3 and TRBJ1-1; D call uncertain. V was trimmed by 2 bases and J by 8 bases, leaving 9 bases between them. The V gene's germline CDR1 is MNHEY and CDR2 SVGEGT. The CDR3 is made up of 12 amino acids. The CDR3 protein is CASSYRPSEAFF. The CDR3 DNA follows: TGTGCCAGCAGTTACCGACCGTCGGAAGCTTTCTTT.

This clonotype was found a few times. The rearrangement links TRBV5-6 to TRBJ2-1; D is undetermined. CDR1 is SGHDT and CDR2 is YYEEEE in the germline V gene. The V gene lost 0 bases and the J gene lost 6 bases, with 7 bases spanning the gap. The CDR3 contains 13 residues. As DNA, the CDR3 is TGTGCCAGCAGCTTGGTTGCATCCAATGAGCAGTTCTTC. This gives the protein CASSLVASNEQFF.